This T cell receptor (beta chain) is from a study of blood T cell dynamics during melanoma immunotherapy. The time point is: week 3, after first cycle of checkpoint inhibitor. Prior systemic cancer therapy, immunosuppressant use and other active malignancies excluded patients. Germline V gene data show CDR1 as SNHLY and CDR2 as FYNNEI. This CDR3 has 12 amino acids. With 6 bases removed from V and 2 bases from J, the gap between germline ends came to 7 bases. Assay used: immunoSEQ multiplex PCR; TCRdb lists only in-frame clones, some missing. The table records about 7,300 clones, about four fifths of them present only once.

V is TRBV2 and J is TRBJ1-2; D not resolved. The TCR sequence derives from a human donor with melanoma. Here the sequenced sample was blood, taken from a patient treated with checkpoint blockade. The CDR3, as DNA: TGTGCCAGCAGCACTATAAACTATGGCTACACCTTC. Residues: CASSTINYGYTF.